This entry lists 17 T cell receptor beta chains sequenced from one sample in a study of blood T cells in healthy people across ages. Primed by a sample-barcoded 5' primer and a J-beta primer mix, a second PCR proceeded for 7 to 11 cycles. TCRdb called the 5' RACE reads again in MiXCR, with one record for every CDR3 protein. The top ten clones hold about two fifths of a sample with approximately 600,000 distinct CDR3 sequences, around three fifths of them seen once. The sequenced sample was blood. The source of these receptors is a man aged 55-75 years in good health.

J is TRBJ1-4 and V is TRBV19, with unresolved D. Germline V lookup: CDR1 LNHDA, CDR2 SQIVND (reference sequence). There are 12 residues in the CDR3. V lost 7 bases to trimming and J lost 5 bases, with 8 bases between them. The CDR3 sequence is CASTVSNEKLFF. As DNA, the CDR3 is TGTGCCAGTACGGTCTCCAATGAAAAACTGTTTTTT. Together with reference TRBV19 and TRBJ1-4, the CDR3 gives the full variable domain: DGGITQSPKYLFRKEGQNVTLSCEQNLNHDAMYWYRQDPGQGLRLIYYSQIVNDFQKGDIAEGYSVSREKKESFPLTVTSAQKNPTAFYLCASTVSNEKLFFGSGTQLSVL.

This clonotype was seen at least ten times. The V gene is TRBV20-1, the J gene TRBJ2-7; 8 bases are shared with TRBD1. Germline V lookup: CDR1 DFQATT, CDR2 SNEGSKA (reference sequence). The CDR3 has 16 amino acids. Trimming at V came to 5 bases and at J to 2 bases, leaving 14 bases not matched to a gene. The CDR3 here is CSASAGQGSEAYEQYF. CDR3 coding DNA: TGCAGTGCTTCAGCCGGACAGGGCTCCGAGGCCTACGAGCAGTACTTC.

The V and J genes are TRBV21-1 and TRBJ2-2; TRBD2, the table's D call, lacks a check against the DNA. TRBV21-1 constitutes a pseudogene. CDR3 length: 15 amino acids. Written as DNA, the CDR3 is TGTGCCACCTTGGGACTAGCCCTGAACACCGGGGAGCTGTTTTTT. Translating it yields CATLGLALNTGELFF.

In DNA, the CDR3 is TGTGCCAGCAGCCGCGGACTAGCGGGGGTACTGGACATTCAGTACTTC. As protein: CASSRGLAGVLDIQYF. J is TRBJ2-4 and V is TRBV7-9; the match to TRBD2 covers 13 bases. The CDR3 is made up of 16 amino acids. The germline V gene encodes CDR1 SEHNR and CDR2 FQNEAQ (reference sequence). The V and J ends lost 5 bases and 8 bases, in that order; junction bases with no gene match: 9.

This clonotype was seen more than once but under ten times. The chain combines TRBV5-1 with TRBJ2-1, with 8 positions matching TRBD1. The germline CDR1 and CDR2 sequences are SGHRS and YFSETQ. The J segment lost 3 bases and the V segment lost 2 bases, leaving 4 bases of the junction unmatched. The CDR3 contains 15 residues. Here the CDR3 DNA reads TGCGCCAGCAGCTTTGGACAGGGAGGCTACAATGAGCAGTTCTTC. Its protein is CASSFGQGGYNEQFF.

The chain recombines TRBV29-1 with TRBJ2-3; 9 bases are a match to TRBD1. This CDR3 contains 15 residues. The V gene end was trimmed by 4 bases and the J gene end by 2 bases; junction bases not matched to a gene: 7. From germline, CDR1 is SQVTM and CDR2 ANQGSEA. The CDR3 DNA reads as TGCAGCGTTGGCCCGACAGGGGGGTACACAGATACGCAGTATTTT. Translation: CSVGPTGGYTDTQYF.

The chain's CDR3 is CASIRAGMNTEAFF. CDR3 nucleotides: TGTGCCAGCATTCGGGCGGGTATGAACACTGAAGCTTTCTTT. This chain links TRBV19 with TRBJ1-1, with D uncertain. The germline V and J ends were trimmed by 9 bases and 0 bases, with 14 bases remaining between them. Germline V CDR1 and CDR2: LNHDA, SQIVND (reference sequence). The CDR3 spans 14 residues.

This clonotype was seen only once. J is TRBJ1-2 and V is TRBV9; TRBD1 is a possible D gene (6 bases). V was shortened by 3 bases and J by 3 bases, with 15 bases between the two germline ends. Germline lookup yields CDR1 SGDLS and CDR2 YYNGEE. The CDR3 loop spans 15 amino acids. Here the CDR3 reads CASSARGFRDYGYTF. The CDR3, as DNA: TGTGCCAGCAGCGCCAGGGGTTTTCGGGACTATGGCTACACCTTC.

V and J are TRBV11-1 and TRBJ2-1, with 7 bases aligning to TRBD1. Germline-derived CDR1 and CDR2 are SGHAT and FQDESV (reference sequence). CDR3 length: 15 amino acids. Unmatched junction bases numbered 4, after V lost 1 base and J lost 4 bases. Here the CDR3 DNA reads TGTGCCAGCAGCTTAGTAGGGACAGTTTACAATGAGCAGTTCTTC. As protein: CASSLVGTVYNEQFF.

The rearrangement uses TRBV12-3 or TRBV12-4 and TRBJ2-4, with TRBD1 matching 7 bases. This CDR3 is 11 amino acids long. J gave up 9 bases and V 8 bases, and 4 bases lay outside the gene matches. The CDR3 spells CASSTGIIQYF. CDR3 nucleotides: TGTGCCAGCTCGACAGGGATCATTCAGTACTTC.

The V gene is TRBV27, the J gene TRBJ1-2, with D possibly TRBD1 on 5 matching bases. V dropped 6 bases and J dropped 8 bases, with 16 bases sitting between them. CDR1 is MNHEY and CDR2 is SMNVEV in the germline V gene (reference sequence). The CDR3 loop spans 13 amino acids. CDR3 coding DNA: TGTGCCAGCAGCCATAATAGGGAGGGGGGCTACACCTTC. It is translated as CASSHNREGGYTF.

Ten or more counts support this clonotype. V is TRBV2 and J is TRBJ1-5; D is possibly TRBD1 (5 bases). CDR1 and CDR2 from the germline V gene are SNHLY and FYNNEI. The ends were cut back, 3 bases at V and 2 bases at J, with 11 bases in the middle. This CDR3 contains 15 residues. The CDR3 protein is CASSEGGSRNQPQHF. The CDR3 nucleotides are TGTGCCAGCAGTGAGGGGGGGTCCCGCAATCAGCCCCAGCATTTT. Full variable domain (outside the CDR3, taken from reference TRBV2 and TRBJ1-5): EPEVTQTPSHQVTQMGQEVILRCVPISNHLYFYWYRQILGQKVEFLVSFYNNEISEKSEIFDDQFSVERPDGSNFTLKIRSTKLEDSAMYFCASSEGGSRNQPQHFGDGTRLSIL.

This clonotype showed up just a few times. The rearrangement links TRBV10-3 to TRBJ2-5, with 8 positions matching TRBD1. Trimming removed 2 bases from V and 0 bases from J; junction bases left unmatched: 2. Germline V gene data show CDR1 as ENHRY and CDR2 as SYGVKD. This CDR3 region has 15 residues. CDR3 in DNA: TGTGCCATCAGTGAGCGGACAGGGTACCAAGAGACCCAGTACTTC. It yields the protein CAISERTGYQETQYF.

The chain is built from TRBV5-1 and TRBJ1-1, with TRBD1 as a possible D gene (5 bases). Germline CDR1 SGHRS, CDR2 YFSETQ. Deletions cut 1 base from V and 6 bases from J, with 16 bases between. CDR3 size: 15 residues. The CDR3 region is CASSLIPDNPSEAFF. The CDR3 nucleotides read TGCGCCAGCAGCTTGATCCCGGACAACCCATCTGAAGCTTTCTTT. Using reference TRBV5-1 and TRBJ1-1 for the parts outside the CDR3, the full variable domain is KAGVTQTPRYLIKTRGQQVTLSCSPISGHRSVSWYQQTPGQGLQFLFEYFSETQRNKGNFPGRFSGRQFSNSRSEMNVSTLELGDSALYLCASSLIPDNPSEAFFGQGTRLTVV.

The rearrangement links TRBV10-3 to TRBJ1-1, with D unclear. This CDR3 comprises 19 residues. CDR1 and CDR2 (germline): ENHRY, SYGVKD. Trimming took off 6 bases at V and 1 base at J, with 27 bases between the two ends. CDR3 loop: CAISATAPGGLKPNTEAFF. DNA for the CDR3: TGTGCCATCAGCGCAACAGCCCCCGGAGGACTCAAACCGAACACTGAAGCTTTCTTT.

Here the CDR3 DNA reads TGTGCCAGCGGCAGACATAGCAATCAGCCCCAGCATTTT. As protein: CASGRHSNQPQHF. The chain carries TRBV6-5 and TRBJ1-5; D gene unclear. Germline V gene data show CDR1 as MNHEY and CDR2 as SVGAGI. Trimming stripped 8 bases from V and 0 bases from J, with 8 bases between. The CDR3 spans 13 residues.

This chain joins TRBV29-1 and TRBJ2-1; D call uncertain. Trimming removed 4 bases from V and 0 bases from J, with 7 bases in between. CDR3 length equals 13 residues. Germline V gene lookup returns CDR1 SQVTM and CDR2 ANQGSEA. The CDR3 bases are TGCAGCGTTGGGTTAAGCTCCTACAATGAGCAGTTCTTC. Its protein product is CSVGLSSYNEQFF.